This passage covers 10 T cell receptor beta chains from one sample sequenced in a study of T cell clonality in common variable immunodeficiency. Clones were read by immunoSEQ multiplex PCR, and TCRdb kept only the in-frame ones, dropping some. The record shows under 45,000 clones for this sample, with no singletons present. The sample was peripheral blood mononuclear cells. Receptor source: a person between 18 and 75 years old in good health.

This clone was detected ten times or more. The CDR3 is cut off 3 residues early in the read; its end comes from the germline J gene. V and J are TRBV19 and TRBJ1-1, with 7 bases lining up with TRBD1. The CDR3 runs to 14 residues. Germline values: CDR1 LNHDA, CDR2 SQIVND (reference sequence). Trimming cost V 3 bases and J 3 bases; bases outside gene matches: 4. The sequenced CDR3 bases are TGTGCCAGTAGTATGTCAGGGGGGCACACTGAA. Protein product: CASSMSGGHTE. The whole CDR3 sequence reads CASSMSGGHTEAFF.

This clone was recorded at least ten times. From the germline J gene comes the end of the CDR3, since the read stops 3 residues before it. The rearrangement joins TRBV28 to TRBJ2-3, with 12 bases identical to TRBD2. Germline V lookup: CDR1 MDHEN, CDR2 SYDVKM. CDR3 length equals 18 residues. V trimming: 5 bases; J trimming: 2 bases; junction bases outside the gene matches: 11. CDR3 sequence reads: CASSGLHGLAGITDTQYF. Incomplete CDR3 DNA: TGTGCCAGCAGTGGGCTCCACGGACTAGCGGGAATCACAGATACG. The variable domain in full, completed from reference TRBV28 and TRBJ2-3, reads DVKVTQSSRYLVKRTGEKVFLECVQDMDHENMFWYRQDPGLGLRLIYFSYDVKMKEKGDIPEGYSVSREKKERFSLILESASTNQTSMYLCASSGLHGLAGITDTQYFGPGTRLTVL.

This clone was recorded at least ten times. The read terminates 3 residues ahead of where the CDR3 ends, so the germline J gene completes it. This sequence joins TRBV18 and TRBJ2-1, with TRBD1 matching 12 bases. Germline lookup yields CDR1 KGHSH and CDR2 LQKENI. Germline trimming cut 5 bases from V and 4 bases from J; bases unmatched to any gene: 3. This CDR3 has 15 residues. CDR3 region: CASSLGQGAYNEQFF. The CDR3 bases that were read are TGTGCCAGCTCATTGGGACAGGGGGCTTACAATGAG.

This clone occurred many times. The read ends 3 residues early relative to the CDR3; the germline J gene fills the gap. This chain joins TRBV10-1 and TRBJ2-7; 14 nucleotides match TRBD2. Germline-derived CDR1 and CDR2 are WNHNN and SYGVQD (reference sequence). V gave up 10 bases and J gave up 4 bases; unmatched junction bases: 12. CDR3 length equals 16 residues. The CDR3 loop is CAIPGLAGEMDYEQYF. The sequenced part of the CDR3 DNA is TGCGCCATTCCGGGACTAGCGGGAGAAATGGATTACGAG.

This clone was seen ten or more times. The read comes to an end 3 residues before the CDR3 does, leaving the germline J gene to fill in the end. The chain carries TRBV7-8 and TRBJ2-1, with TRBD2 matching over 11 bases. The trim removed 2 bases at V and 7 bases at J, leaving 13 bases unmatched. Germline lookup yields CDR1 SGHVS and CDR2 FQNEAQ. The CDR3 has 18 residues. Incomplete CDR3 DNA: TGTGCCAGCAGCTTATTAGGAGGTACTAGCGGGAGAGGGAATGAG. This gives the protein CASSLLGGTSGRGNE. The entire CDR3 protein is CASSLLGGTSGRGNEQFF.

In its sample, this clone was seen many times. The missing CDR3 end, 3 residues past where the read stops, is filled in from the germline J gene. V and J are TRBV6-2 or TRBV6-3 and TRBJ1-5, with 7 bases aligning to TRBD1. V lost 5 bases and J lost 3; bases outside the gene matches: 10. Germline V gives CDR1 MNHEY, CDR2 SVGEGT. The CDR3 loop spans 16 amino acids. CDR3 residues: CASSTRQGSYNQPQHF. The CDR3 DNA, read in part, is TGTGCCAGCAGTACCCGACAGGGTTCTTACAATCAGCCC.

There are many counts of this clone. The missing CDR3 end, 3 residues past where the read stops, is filled in from the germline J gene. V gene TRBV2 combines with J gene TRBJ2-3, with 9 nucleotides matching TRBD1. There are 16 residues in the CDR3. CDR1 is SNHLY and CDR2 is FYNNEI in the germline V gene. Trimming cost V 0 bases and J 3 bases; bases outside gene matches: 4. CDR3 DNA, as far as it was read: TGTGCCAGCAGTGAAGCGGACAGGGGAGGTACAGATACG. As protein: CASSEADRGGTDT. The CDR3 in its entirety is CASSEADRGGTDTQYF.

This clone appeared many times. Read coverage stops 3 residues before the CDR3 terminus; the germline J gene supplies the remainder. J is TRBJ1-5 and V is TRBV7-2; the D is unclear. The germline V gene has CDR1 SGHTA and CDR2 FQGNSA. The CDR3 consists of 14 residues. V gave up 2 bases and J gave up 0 bases, with 5 bases separating them. Incomplete CDR3 DNA: TGTGCCAGCAGCTTAAGGTTTAGCAATCAGCCC. Its translation: CASSLRFSNQP. Given in full, the CDR3 is CASSLRFSNQPQHF.

This clone qualifies as medium-sized. The read stops 3 residues short of the end of the CDR3; the missing end is completed from the germline J gene. The V gene is TRBV5-1, the J gene TRBJ2-3; 7 bases are shared with TRBD1. V was clipped by 3 bases and J by 2 bases; unmatched bases: 3. The V gene's germline CDR1 is SGHRS and CDR2 YFSETQ. The CDR3 has 14 amino acids. CDR3 amino acids: CASSYGTDTDTQYF. CDR3 DNA, as far as it was read: TGCGCCAGCAGCTACGGGACAGACACAGATACG. Based on the CDR3 plus reference TRBV5-1 and TRBJ2-3, the full variable domain is KAGVTQTPRYLIKTRGQQVTLSCSPISGHRSVSWYQQTPGQGLQFLFEYFSETQRNKGNFPGRFSGRQFSNSRSEMNVSTLELGDSALYLCASSYGTDTDTQYFGPGTRLTVL.

This clone was picked up many times. The read terminates 3 residues ahead of where the CDR3 ends, so the germline J gene completes it. V gene TRBV18 combines with J gene TRBJ2-7; the match to TRBD1 covers 9 bases. This CDR3 region has 14 residues. V was clipped by 2 bases and J by 3 bases; unmatched bases: 2. Germline CDR1 is KGHSH and CDR2 is LQKENI. The CDR3 reads CASSPGGQGYEQYF. Partial CDR3 DNA: TGTGCCAGCTCACCAGGGGGACAGGGCTACGAG.